This T cell receptor (beta chain) is drawn from a study of T cell responses to AZD1222 COVID-19 vaccine (dated by TCRdb to 2020 to 2022). Concerning the study at large: TCR sequencing was performed for about 250 trial participants, of whom approximately 200 were given two doses of AZD1222 and some 26 were given two doses of MenACWY control vaccine. Trial participants were enrolled by age into 18-55, 56-69 and 70-plus year subgroups, with roughly 150, 30 and 60 TCR-sequenced participants respectively.

The CDR3 regions of human TCRbeta chains were analyzed by immunosequencing. The paper's processing steps were these. Repertoire TCRs were checked for matches against a reference library of SARS-CoV-2-specific TCRs that had been generated using the MIRA antigen-specificity platform. Breadth was defined as the fraction of unique TCRs that were SARS-CoV-2-associated, and depth was defined as the fraction of total T cells that were SARS-CoV-2-associated. Using the MIRA data, each spike-specific TCR was mapped to the spike region that the TCR reacts to and placed in a CD4 or CD8 class. Log10-transformed breadth and depth values were compared by one-way ANOVA with Sidak's multiple comparisons tests. Here the immuneACCESS table is served through TCRdb, limited to in-frame sequences with V and J called. Missing clones are a known gap in these copies; in checked studies unresolved V genes cover under half, and the rest lacks a known reason. V, J and clone size were drawn from that table, and D and trimming were deduced from the DNA. The sample profile shows roughly 160,000 clones; 70% to 90% of them were found once. Of the sample, over 4% falls within the top ten clones.

A remark on this clone: Its antigen is still unknown. No base quality information exists; no much larger clone differs at one position.

What the research found in general, with its limitations: Participants were mostly white British, with more females than males. The authors suggested clonal diversity may have been underestimated. In the small 56-69-year group, the increase in depth fell short of significance, most likely because of low power. Because no day 14 peak-response samples were available, the repertoires could be characterized only after the peak T cell response. Only six AZD1222 recipients were SARS-CoV-2 seropositive at baseline, limiting conclusions about previously exposed vaccinees. Vaccine-associated CD4 TCRs spanned the whole spike protein, with dominant responses in regions 160-218 and 743-854. Nearly half of unique spike-specific TCRs reportedly recognized epitopes outside regions mutated in the B.1.351 and B.1.1.7 variants. After two AZD1222 doses, both the breadth and the depth of spike-specific TCRs were significantly higher than at day 0 and than in MenACWY recipients.

The time point label, read with the paper, signifies: about 28 days (+/-7) after the second vaccine dose. AZD1222 recipients given second doses at about 4 weeks or at about 12 weeks were pooled, since spike-specific TCR depth and breadth were not found to differ between the two schedules. Vaccinee samples were obtained from the UK trials COV001 and COV002, which included a single-blind randomized controlled phase 2/3 trial of AZD1222 (ChAdOx1 nCoV-19) in healthy adults. Trial participant PBMC samples were collected at day 0 and day 28 after the second dose for TCRbeta chain sequencing. Sample: peripheral blood, taken 28 days after the second AZD1222 dose. The clonotype was recovered from an adult who received the AZD1222 COVID-19 vaccine.

The CDR3 protein sequence reads: CASSLGLAGQYQETQYF. The DNA sequence follows: TGTGCCAGCAGCTTGGGACTAGCGGGACAGTACCAAGAGACCCAGTACTTC. The V and J segments used are TRBV5-6 and TRBJ2-5, and TRBD2 aligns with 11 junction nucleotides. Unmatched junction bases come to 4, with V trimmed by 0 bases and J by 0 bases. The CDR3 has 17 amino acids, counting the end cysteine and phenylalanine. Left in the record is the CDR3 DNA by itself, 51 bases read in frame from the first base. CDR1 and CDR2, looked up from the germline V gene, are SGHDT and YYEEEE.